This T cell receptor (beta chain) was sequenced for a study of blood T cells in healthy people across ages. This clonotype showed up just a few times. For the second PCR, which ran for about 7 to 11 cycles, a sample-barcoded 5' primer and a J-beta primer mix were used. MiXCR, applied by TCRdb to the 5' RACE reads, yields one record per CDR3 protein. The sample consists of just under 750,000 distinct CDR3 sequences, approximately 21% of them appearing once. The CDR3 is 13 amino acids. Per the germline V gene, CDR1 is ENHRY and CDR2 is SYGVKD. The V end was cut by 6 bases, the J end by 8 bases, with 13 bases between.

The chain recombines TRBV10-3 with TRBJ1-4; D is unclear. Sequenced: blood. The TCR sequence derives from a man between 65 and 85 years old in good health. CDR3 nucleotide sequence: TGTGCCATCAGCTGGCAGGAACGCGAAAAACTGTTTTTT. Translated, it gives CAISWQEREKLFF.